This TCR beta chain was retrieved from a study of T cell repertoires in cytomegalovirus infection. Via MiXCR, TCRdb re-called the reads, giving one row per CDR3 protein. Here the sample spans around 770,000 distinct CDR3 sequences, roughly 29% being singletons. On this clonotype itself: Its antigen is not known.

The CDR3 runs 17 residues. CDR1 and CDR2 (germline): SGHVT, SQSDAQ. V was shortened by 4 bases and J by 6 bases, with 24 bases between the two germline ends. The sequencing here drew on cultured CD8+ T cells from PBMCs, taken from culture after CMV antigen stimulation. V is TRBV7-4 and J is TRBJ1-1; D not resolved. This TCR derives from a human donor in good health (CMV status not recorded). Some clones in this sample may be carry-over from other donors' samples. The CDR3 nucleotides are TGTGCCAGCAGCTGGGGATCGATCAAATACCTGGAGGCTGAAGCTTTCTTT. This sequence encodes CASSWGSIKYLEAEAFF.